The next 19 T cell receptor beta chains were all read from a single sample in a study of T cells in women clearing cervical HPV infection. Measured with immunoSEQ multiplex PCR; TCRdb has only the in-frame clones, and not every one. In all, the sample yields 30,000 to 35,000 clones. The sequenced material came from blood buffy coat. These TCRs come from a woman aged 18-70 years with a cervical HPV16 infection that either progressed to CIN3+ or cleared (not recorded which).

Note on this clone: The read ends 3 residues before the CDR3 terminus; that terminus is restored from the germline J gene. The chain recombines TRBV20-1 with TRBJ1-5; D gene unclear. CDR3 length equals 13 residues. V shed 1 base and J shed 0 bases, with 4 bases lying between them. From germline, CDR1 is DFQATT and CDR2 SNEGSKA (reference sequence). CDR3 bases read: TGCAGTGCTAGAGCAAATAGCAATCAGCCC. This gives the protein CSARANSNQP. Given in full, the CDR3 is CSARANSNQPQHF.

About this clone: The read ends 3 residues shy of where the CDR3 ends; the end is completed using the germline J gene. The sample carries other DNA sequences with the same CDR3. The chain has TRBV18 and TRBJ1-3; unclear D gene. The V and J ends lost 2 bases and 0 bases respectively, with 8 bases between them. The CDR3 consists of 15 residues. Germline V gives CDR1 KGHSH, CDR2 LQKENI. The CDR3 loop is CASSPIDNSGNTIYF. Incomplete CDR3 DNA: TGTGCCAGCTCACCAATTGACAACTCTGGAAACACC. The full variable domain, completed using reference TRBV18 and TRBJ1-3, is NAGVMQNPRHLVRRRGQEARLRCSPMKGHSHVYWYRQLPEEGLKFMVYLQKENIIDESGMPKERFSAEFPKEGPSILRIQQVVRGDSAAYFCASSPIDNSGNTIYFGEGSWLTVV.

A remark on this clone: The read gets to within 3 residues of the CDR3 end, and the germline J gene fills in the rest. The chain carries TRBV4-1 and TRBJ2-3; D is ambiguous. The CDR3 spans 16 residues. The V gene lost 0 bases and the J gene lost 8 bases, with 18 bases spanning the gap. In germline, CDR1 is MGHRA, CDR2 YSYEKL. The DNA read from the CDR3 is TGCGCCAGCAGCCAAGATTATATCGGAAGGTCAGGTACG. It translates to CASSQDYIGRSGT. The entire CDR3 is CASSQDYIGRSGTQYF.

On this clone: Coverage ceases 3 residues before the CDR3 finishes, and the germline J gene fills in the end. The chain recombines TRBV5-4 with TRBJ2-7; 10 positions match TRBD2. Germline V gives CDR1 SGHNT, CDR2 YYREEE (reference sequence). This CDR3 has 13 residues. The J segment lost 3 bases and the V segment lost 4 bases, leaving 1 base of the junction unmatched. CDR3 DNA (partial): TGTGCCAGCAGCCTAGCGGGGGTCTACGAG. Amino acids: CASSLAGVYE. The entire CDR3 reads CASSLAGVYEQYF.

About this clone: At one boundary the junction diverges from the germline segment, which might be a read error. The read terminates 3 residues ahead of where the CDR3 ends, so the germline J gene completes it. This chain uses TRBV18 with TRBJ2-3, with D perhaps TRBD1 (6 bases). The germline V gene encodes CDR1 KGHSH and CDR2 LQKENI. This CDR3 spans 16 amino acids. CDR3 DNA (partial): TGTGCCAGCTCCCCACCCGGACTCTGGGGGCAAGAGACG. Residues: CASSPPGLWGQET. The whole CDR3 is CASSPPGLWGQETQYF.

To note about this clone: Read sequence stops 3 residues before the CDR3 end, and the germline J gene provides the missing end. This chain joins TRBV7-8 and TRBJ2-3, with a tentative D call TRBD2 (5 bases). Germline V lookup: CDR1 SGHVS, CDR2 FQNEAQ. The CDR3 length is 17 residues. V shed 1 base and J shed 0 bases, with 14 bases lying between them. The CDR3 protein is CASSLVPSRTSTDTQYF. The sequenced CDR3 bases are TGTGCCAGCAGCTTAGTCCCTAGTAGGACTAGCACAGATACG.

About this clone itself: The read stops 3 residues short of the end of the CDR3; the missing end is completed from the germline J gene. This chain links TRBV5-6 with TRBJ1-4, with 9 bases identical to TRBD1. Germline CDR1 is SGHDT and CDR2 is YYEEEE. CDR3 length: 14 amino acids. The covered CDR3 bases are TGTGCCAGCAGCTCCGGGACAGGGAATTCACCA. It yields the protein CASSSGTGNSP. The whole CDR3 sequence is CASSSGTGNSPLFF.

Comment on this clone: The read finishes 3 residues shy of the CDR3 end, and the germline J gene is used to complete it. The rearrangement uses TRBV28 and TRBJ2-5, with 7 bases matching TRBD2. With 7 bases clipped from V and 0 bases from J, the junction kept 11 bases outside the gene matches. The length of the CDR3 is 16 residues. CDR1 is MDHEN, CDR2 SYDVKM, per germline. The CDR3 reads CASTSRWRGYQETQYF. The part of the CDR3 DNA that was read is TGTGCCAGCACCTCCCGGTGGCGGGGGTACCAAGAGACC.

Notes on this clone: Sequencing ends 3 residues short of the CDR3 end; the germline J gene provides the rest. The chain uses TRBV7-8 and TRBJ2-7, with a weak D call TRBD2 (6 bases). The CDR3 loop spans 15 amino acids. CDR1 and CDR2 from the germline V gene are SGHVS and FQNEAQ. Trimming removed 0 bases from V and 3 bases from J, with 12 bases in between. CDR3 sequence reads: CASSLADGGIYEQYF. The part of the CDR3 DNA that was read is TGTGCCAGCAGCTTAGCTGACGGCGGGATCTACGAG.

Concerning this clone itself: The CDR3 goes on 3 residues after the read ends, and that part is filled in from the germline J gene. This rearrangement joins TRBV18 to TRBJ1-4, with D tentatively TRBD1 (5 bases). Germline V CDR1 and CDR2: KGHSH, LQKENI. The CDR3 is 15 residues long. Between the trimmed V and J ends, which lost 3 bases and 4 bases, there was a span of 12 bases. The CDR3 DNA, read in part, is TGTGCCAGCTCACCCCAACAGGAGAATAATGAAAAA. The encoded protein is CASSPQQENNEK. In full, the CDR3 reads CASSPQQENNEKLFF.

Notes on this clone: The DNA ends 3 residues before the CDR3 does, and the rest of the CDR3 is filled in from the germline J gene. The rearrangement uses TRBV5-6 and TRBJ1-1; D not resolved. The CDR3 consists of 15 residues. V lost 3 bases and J lost 1, with 13 bases in between. Per the germline V gene, CDR1 is SGHDT and CDR2 is YYEEEE. The CDR3: CASSSFSVPNTEAFF. The covered CDR3 bases are TGTGCCAGCAGCTCTTTTTCCGTTCCGAACACTGAA.

CDR3 DNA (partial): TGCGCCAGCAGCTTGGAGGGGACAGGGAGGAACACCGGGGAG. Translating it yields CASSLEGTGRNTGE. The entire CDR3 protein is CASSLEGTGRNTGELFF. The rearrangement links TRBV5-1 to TRBJ2-2; 9 bases map to TRBD1. The CDR3 end falls 3 residues outside the read, so it is completed with the germline J gene. CDR1 SGHRS and CDR2 YFSETQ come from the germline V gene. V was clipped by 0 bases and J by 1 base; unmatched bases: 4. This CDR3 has 17 amino acids.

Comment on this clone: The read terminates 3 residues before the CDR3 end, so the remaining end is supplied by the germline J gene. The chain links TRBV9 to TRBJ2-3; D unclear. Trimming removed 6 bases from V and 5 bases from J, with 16 bases in between. This CDR3 has 14 amino acids. CDR1 is SGDLS and CDR2 is YYNGEE in the germline V gene. CDR3 in amino acids: CASKPGDSLDTQYF. Partial CDR3 DNA: TGTGCCAGCAAGCCCGGCGATAGCCTAGATACG.

Concerning this clone itself: The read terminates 3 residues before the CDR3 end, so the remaining end is supplied by the germline J gene. The chain joins TRBV7-6 to TRBJ2-7; TRBD1 matches at 9 bases. The junction had 7 bases not matched to a gene; V was cut back by 5 bases and J by 2 bases. Germline CDR1 and CDR2: SGHVS and FNYEAQ. The CDR3 totals 15 residues. The CDR3 reads CASSPARDRAYEQYF. The CDR3 bases that were read are TGTGCCAGCAGCCCCGCCCGGGACAGGGCCTACGAG.

As concerns this clone: The read halts 3 residues ahead of the CDR3 end, with the missing end drawn from the germline J gene. This rearrangement joins TRBV20-1 to TRBJ1-6, with D possibly TRBD1 on 5 matching bases. Germline CDR1 is DFQATT and CDR2 is SNEGSKA (reference sequence). Trimming shortened V by 6 bases and J by 5 bases, and 11 bases separated the two germline ends. The CDR3 contains 13 residues. The sequenced CDR3 bases are TGCAGTGCGCGGGACTTTGATAATTCACCC. Protein sequence: CSARDFDNSP. The complete CDR3 reads CSARDFDNSPLHF.

A word on this clone: Read data end 3 residues before the CDR3 end; the end is taken from the germline J gene. The chain couples TRBV11-3 to TRBJ2-3; D may be TRBD2 (5 bases). From germline, CDR1 is SGHNT and CDR2 YENEEA. The CDR3 runs 14 residues. The CDR3 loop reads CASSPSGPGPSQYF. The CDR3 DNA, read in part, is TGTGCCAGCAGCCCAAGCGGTCCGGGCCCCTCG.

Remarks on this clone: The observed sequence ends 3 residues before the CDR3 terminus, with the missing tail filled in from the germline J gene. The chain joins TRBV20-1 to TRBJ1-1; the match to TRBD1 covers 7 bases. Germline CDR1 is DFQATT and CDR2 is SNEGSKA (reference sequence). This CDR3 region has 14 residues. The CDR3 sequence: CSGLASGGTEEAFF. The CDR3 bases that were read are TGCAGTGGGTTAGCCTCGGGCGGGACAGAAGAA.

With respect to this clone: The read terminates 3 residues ahead of where the CDR3 ends, so the germline J gene completes it. This chain connects TRBV12-3 or TRBV12-4 to TRBJ2-7; no clear D gene. Trimming took off 3 bases at V and 1 base at J, with 7 bases between the two ends. The length of the CDR3 is 13 residues. The sequenced CDR3 bases are TGTGCCAGCAGTTTTGCGGCTTCCTACGAG. This translates into CASSFAASYE. Given in full, the CDR3 is CASSFAASYEQYF.

A note on this clone: The CDR3 end is not reached by the read, which stops 3 residues before it; the germline J gene fills it in. This chain joins TRBV5-1 and TRBJ1-1; 9 bases align to TRBD1. From germline, CDR1 is SGHRS and CDR2 YFSETQ. The CDR3 loop spans 15 amino acids. The V segment lost 4 bases and the J segment 7 bases; nucleotides outside the gene matches: 11. The CDR3 reads CASSPATGGVSEAFF. CDR3 DNA, as far as it was read: TGCGCCAGCAGCCCAGCGACAGGGGGTGTAAGTGAA.